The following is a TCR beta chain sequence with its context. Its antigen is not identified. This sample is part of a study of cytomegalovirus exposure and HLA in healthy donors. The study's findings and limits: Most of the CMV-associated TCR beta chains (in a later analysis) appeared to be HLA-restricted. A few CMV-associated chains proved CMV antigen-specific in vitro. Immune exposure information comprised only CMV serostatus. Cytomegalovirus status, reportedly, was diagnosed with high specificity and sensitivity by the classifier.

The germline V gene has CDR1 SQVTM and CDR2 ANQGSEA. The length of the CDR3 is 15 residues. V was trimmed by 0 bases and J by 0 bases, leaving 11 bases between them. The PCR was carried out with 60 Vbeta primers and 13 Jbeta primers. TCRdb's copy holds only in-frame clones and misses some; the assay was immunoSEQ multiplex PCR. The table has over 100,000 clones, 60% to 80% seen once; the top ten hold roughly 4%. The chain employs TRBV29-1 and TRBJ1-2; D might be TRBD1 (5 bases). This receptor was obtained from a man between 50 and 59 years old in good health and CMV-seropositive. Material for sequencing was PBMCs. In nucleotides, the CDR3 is TGCAGCGTTGAAGATCACGACAGTTCTAACTATGGCTACACCTTC. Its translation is CSVEDHDSSNYGYTF.